The 16 T cell receptor beta chains presented below share a single source sample, sequenced in a study of Ad26.COV2.S vaccination and SARS-CoV-2 variants. Treatment denoted: around 19 received Ad26.COV2.S at low or high dose, single or two shots; about 5 received placebo; per-sample allocation not given. It was on day 63 after the first vaccine or placebo injection that samples were taken. Clones were read by immunoSEQ multiplex PCR, and TCRdb kept only the in-frame ones, dropping some. The sample includes 440,000 or so clones, around 90% of them seen just once. The sequenced sample was peripheral blood, obtained in a trial of Ad26.COV2.S vaccine versus placebo. Source of these receptors: a person between 18 and 60 years old who received the Ad26.COV2.S COVID-19 vaccine or a placebo.

The chain is built from TRBV5-4 and TRBJ2-7; TRBD2 agrees at 13 bases. The CDR3 is made up of 16 amino acids. With V trimmed by 0 bases and J by 6 bases, 6 bases remained unmatched. Germline loops: CDR1 SGHNT, CDR2 YYREEE (reference sequence). The CDR3 bases are TGTGCCAGCAGCTTGGCTACTAGCGGGAGGGTGGCCGAGCAGTACTTC. It translates to CASSLATSGRVAEQYF. The entire variable domain, with the rest obtained from reference TRBV5-4 and TRBJ2-7, is as follows: ETGVTQSPTHLIKTRGQQVTLRCSSQSGHNTVSWYQQALGQGPQFIFQYYREEENGRGNFPPRFSGLQFPNYSSELNVNALELDDSALYLCASSLATSGRVAEQYFGPGTRLTVT.

The rearrangement uses TRBV12-3 or TRBV12-4 and TRBJ2-5; D may be TRBD1 (5 bases). The CDR3 has 13 residues. V lost 6 bases and J 5 bases, leaving 13 bases between the germline ends. The CDR3 bases are TGTGCCAGCAGCCTCAGGGAACTGGAGACCCAGTACTTC. Translation gives CASSLRELETQYF.

This chain joins TRBV5-8 and TRBJ1-1; maybe TRBD1 (5 bases). Germline-derived CDR1 and CDR2 are SGHTS and YDEGEE. With 6 bases removed from V and 0 bases from J, the gap between germline ends came to 12 bases. There are 14 residues in the CDR3. The CDR3 loop reads CASNTGTLNTEAFF. CDR3 DNA: TGTGCCAGCAACACCGGGACCCTGAACACTGAAGCTTTCTTT.

This chain uses TRBV15 with TRBJ1-4; the match to TRBD1 covers 9 bases. The CDR3 runs 17 residues. V gave up 2 bases and J gave up 1 base; unmatched junction bases: 5. Germline lookup yields CDR1 LNHNV and CDR2 YYDKDF (reference sequence). The CDR3 DNA follows: TGTGCCACCAGCAGACAGGACAGGGGAGTAACTAATGAAAAACTGTTTTTT. It specifies CATSRQDRGVTNEKLFF.

The chain couples TRBV27 to TRBJ1-3; the match to TRBD1 covers 7 bases. CDR3 length equals 14 residues. CDR1 is MNHEY, CDR2 SMNVEV, per germline (reference sequence). Germline trimming cut 6 bases from V and 2 bases from J; bases unmatched to any gene: 4. This CDR3 is CASRNRGTGNTIYF. Written as DNA, the CDR3 is TGTGCCAGCAGGAACAGGGGAACTGGAAACACCATATATTTT.

This chain connects TRBV11-1 to TRBJ2-5, with D maybe TRBD2 (5 bases). The V end was cut by 3 bases, the J end by 4 bases, with 18 bases between. The CDR3 runs to 16 residues. CDR1 is SGHAT and CDR2 is FQDESV in the germline V gene (reference sequence). The CDR3 here is CASSFGSRLAGETQYF. The CDR3 DNA is TGTGCCAGCAGCTTTGGGAGTAGATTGGCTGGAGAGACCCAGTACTTC.

Note on this clone: An end of the junction does not agree with germline; a read error may underlie this. This chain connects TRBV7-7 to TRBJ2-5; D remains unclear. This CDR3 has 13 amino acids. CDR1 SSHAT and CDR2 FNYEAQ come from the germline V gene (reference sequence). CDR3 nucleotides: TGTGCTAGCAGCTTAGAAGTCATGGAGACCCAGTACTTC. Protein product: CASSLEVMETQYF.

The J gene is TRBJ2-7, the V gene TRBV11-2; D may be TRBD1 (5 bases). V gave up 2 bases and J gave up 2 bases, with 13 bases separating them. The CDR3 loop spans 15 amino acids. Per the germline V gene, CDR1 is SGHAT and CDR2 is FQNNGV. CDR3 residues: CASSLSPIRAYEQYF. The CDR3 nucleotides are TGTGCCAGCAGCTTAAGTCCCATCAGGGCCTACGAGCAGTACTTC.

The chain has TRBV6-1 and TRBJ1-1, with a weak D call TRBD1 (6 bases). V lost 3 bases, J lost 13 bases, and 18 bases lay in between. This CDR3 is built from 13 residues. Looked up from germline, CDR1 is MNHNS and CDR2 is SASEGT. The CDR3, as DNA: TGTGCCAGCAGTGAGGCGGACAGAAATATGGGTTTCTTT. It encodes CASSEADRNMGFF.

This sequence joins TRBV18 and TRBJ2-5; D is uncertain. V lost 2 bases and J 5 bases, leaving 12 bases between the germline ends. The CDR3 is made up of 14 amino acids. The germline V gene has CDR1 KGHSH and CDR2 LQKENI. DNA for the CDR3: TGTGCCAGCTCACCATTAGTCTCAAGGGAGACCCAGTACTTC. Translated: CASSPLVSRETQYF.

This clone was detected once. The CDR3 DNA reads TGTGCCAGCAGTTTATATCTAGCGGGAGACAGCGAGCAGTACTTC. Its protein product is CASSLYLAGDSEQYF. The rearrangement joins TRBV28 to TRBJ2-7, with TRBD2 identical over 10 bases. With V trimmed by 1 base and J by 6 bases, 6 bases remained unmatched. CDR1 and CDR2 from the germline V gene are MDHEN and SYDVKM. The CDR3 loop spans 15 amino acids.

This clone has a single count. The sample carries other DNA sequences with the same CDR3. CDR3 in amino acids: CASSPDSNQPQHF. Written as DNA, the CDR3 is TGCGCCAGCAGTCCCGACAGCAATCAGCCCCAGCATTTT. The J gene is TRBJ1-5, the V gene TRBV5-1; D not certain. Germline values: CDR1 SGHRS, CDR2 YFSETQ. The CDR3 totals 13 residues. Trimming took 5 bases from V and 1 from J, leaving 7 bases between them. The full variable domain, rest sourced from reference TRBV5-1 and TRBJ1-5, is KAGVTQTPRYLIKTRGQQVTLSCSPISGHRSVSWYQQTPGQGLQFLFEYFSETQRNKGNFPGRFSGRQFSNSRSEMNVSTLELGDSALYLCASSPDSNQPQHFGDGTRLSIL.

This clone was seen once. V usage is TRBV20-1 and J usage is TRBJ2-4; TRBD2 might be the D (6 bases). Germline V gene sequence: CDR1 DFQATT, CDR2 SNEGSKA (reference sequence). The V end was cut by 3 bases, the J end by 15 bases, with 15 bases between. CDR3 length: 11 residues. CDR3 residues: CSASAGTYRYF. CDR3 in DNA: TGCAGTGCTAGCGCGGGGACCTACCGGTACTTC.

CDR3: CASSQDTGDRVFSVANEKLFF. DNA for the CDR3: TGCGCCAGCAGCCAAGATACCGGGGACAGGGTATTCAGTGTGGCTAATGAAAAACTGTTTTTT. This chain uses TRBV4-3 with TRBJ1-4; 9 nucleotides match TRBD1. From germline, CDR1 is LGHNA and CDR2 YSLEER. Germline trimming cut 0 bases from V and 3 bases from J; bases unmatched to any gene: 17. The CDR3 is 21 residues long.

The V and J genes are TRBV10-3 and TRBJ1-2, with 7 bases fitting TRBD1. From germline, CDR1 is ENHRY and CDR2 SYGVKD. The CDR3 is 14 residues long. The V segment lost 4 bases and the J segment 1 base; nucleotides outside the gene matches: 3. CDR3 nucleotides: TGTGCCATCAGTGCGGGGGACAGTAACTATGGCTACACCTTC. It encodes CAISAGDSNYGYTF.

CDR3 coding DNA: TGTGCCAGCAGTTTTACCCCCGCGGGAGCAGCGTACGAGCAGTACTTC. Amino acid sequence: CASSFTPAGAAYEQYF. The chain recombines TRBV6-5 with TRBJ2-7, with 7 bases identical to TRBD2. The trim removed 4 bases at V and 4 bases at J, leaving 13 bases unmatched. The V gene's germline CDR1 is MNHEY and CDR2 SVGAGI. The CDR3 length is 16 residues.